The 26 T cell receptor beta chains below come from one sample, sequenced in a study of regulatory T cells in long-lasting Graves disease. The time point is: newly diagnosed GD, antithyroid drugs for less than 3 months. With RNA extracted from PBMCs as input, the TCR library was made. iRepertoire HTBI primers and Arm-PCR of CDR3 regions built TCR beta libraries. TCRdb passed the multiplex PCR reads through MiXCR, listing each CDR3 protein once. The sample comprises 580,000 or so distinct CDR3 sequences, 15% to 20% of which are singletons, and 9.5% to 15% rests with the top ten. Separately, the same data were catalogued under a study of T cells in Graves' hyperthyroidism and ophthalmopathy.

The specimen comprised peripheral blood mononuclear cells (PBMCs), sampled at new diagnosis, from a patient treated with antithyroid drugs. The receptor source for this set is a man between 18 and 29 years old with Graves disease.

V gene TRBV20-1 combines with J gene TRBJ1-1; the match to TRBD1 covers 8 bases. The CDR3 extends over 14 amino acids. Germline V CDR1 and CDR2: DFQATT, SNEGSKA (reference sequence). Trimming cost V 8 bases and J 0 bases; bases outside gene matches: 8. The CDR3 loop is CSPGTGRMNTEAFF. CDR3 DNA: TGCAGTCCTGGGACAGGTCGAATGAACACTGAAGCTTTCTTT.

Many counts were recorded for this clonotype. The V gene is TRBV20-1, the J gene TRBJ1-1, with TRBD1 as a possible D gene (5 bases). This CDR3 contains 13 residues. The V and J ends lost 2 bases and 8 bases respectively, with 15 bases between them. Germline loops: CDR1 DFQATT, CDR2 SNEGSKA (reference sequence). CDR3 loop: CSARYGGKGEAFF. In nucleotides, the CDR3 is TGCAGTGCTAGATACGGGGGGAAGGGGGAAGCTTTCTTT.

This clonotype was counted ten times or more. V is TRBV3-1 and J is TRBJ2-1; TRBD2 might be the D (7 bases). V lost 2 bases and J 8 bases, leaving 10 bases between the germline ends. The CDR3 consists of 13 residues. Germline CDR1 reads LGHDT; CDR2 reads YNNKEL (reference sequence). CDR3 region: CASSQYGGHEQFF. The CDR3 bases are TGTGCCAGCAGCCAATACGGGGGGCATGAGCAGTTCTTC.

This clonotype was observed at least ten times. The chain uses TRBV24-1 and TRBJ1-3; D may be TRBD1 (6 bases). CDR1 KGHDR and CDR2 SFDVKD come from the germline V gene. V lost 5 bases and J lost 0, with 22 bases in between. The CDR3 runs 19 residues. The CDR3 DNA is TGTGCCACCAGTGTGGGCTACAGGGAGATAGATCCCTCTGGAAACACCATATATTTT. Its protein is CATSVGYREIDPSGNTIYF.

V and J are TRBV6-1 and TRBJ2-1, with 7 bases fitting TRBD1. After removal of 9 bases from V and 2 bases from J, the junction contained 16 bases not matched to a gene. Germline CDR1 is MNHNS and CDR2 is SASEGT. The CDR3 runs to 17 residues. CDR3 bases: TGTGCCAGAAAGGGGGCGTTCTCCCTGATGACCTACAATGAGCAGTTCTTC. Translated, it gives CARKGAFSLMTYNEQFF.

There are a few counts of this clonotype. The chain links TRBV6-1 to TRBJ1-6; D might be TRBD1 (5 bases). The germline CDR1 and CDR2 sequences are MNHNS and SASEGT. Trimming pared 3 bases from V and 0 bases from J, leaving 9 bases between. The CDR3 runs 16 residues. The CDR3 sequence: CASSEGRSSYNSPLHF. The CDR3 region has the DNA TGTGCCAGCAGTGAGGGACGGAGCTCCTATAATTCACCCCTCCACTTT.

This clonotype showed up just once. V usage is TRBV11-2 and J usage is TRBJ2-1, with 11 bases matching TRBD2. Germline V gene sequence: CDR1 SGHAT, CDR2 FQNNGV. Germline trimming cut 1 base from V and 10 bases from J; bases unmatched to any gene: 9. There are 16 residues in the CDR3. The CDR3 DNA is TGTGCCAGCAGCTTAGTGTCCGGACTAGCGGGTCGGGAGCAGTTCTTC. Amino acid sequence: CASSLVSGLAGREQFF.

Many counts were recorded for this clonotype. The chain couples TRBV20-1 to TRBJ1-2; the D gene is possibly TRBD1 (5 bases). Trimming took 3 bases from V and 7 from J, leaving 21 bases between them. CDR1 and CDR2 from the germline V gene are DFQATT and SNEGSKA (reference sequence). The CDR3 contains 15 residues. In DNA, the CDR3 is TGCAGTGCTAGTATGGAGGGGCTAGAATCTGGTGGCTACACCTTC. It codes for CSASMEGLESGGYTF.

V is TRBV20-1 and J is TRBJ1-5; TRBD1 is a possible D gene (5 bases). This CDR3 comprises 13 residues. Germline CDR1 is DFQATT and CDR2 is SNEGSKA (reference sequence). The V end lost 6 bases, the J end lost 6 bases, and 15 bases lay between the germline ends. CDR3 protein: CSAGVQGSQPQHF. CDR3 coding DNA: TGCAGTGCCGGGGTCCAGGGATCTCAGCCCCAGCATTTT.

This clonotype appeared many times. This sequence joins TRBV12-3 or TRBV12-4 and TRBJ1-1; no clear D. CDR3 length equals 15 residues. Deletions cut 0 bases from V and 0 bases from J, with 8 bases between. The CDR3 coding sequence is TGTGCCAGCAGTTTAGCGGGAGATATGAACACTGAAGCTTTCTTT. Its protein product is CASSLAGDMNTEAFF.

The rearrangement joins TRBV18 to TRBJ2-7; D may be TRBD2 (5 bases). From germline, CDR1 is KGHSH and CDR2 LQKENI. Deletions cut 3 bases from V and 1 base from J, with 10 bases between. The CDR3 runs 14 residues. The CDR3 loop is CASSPQGRSYEQYF. In DNA form, the CDR3 reads TGTGCCAGCTCACCCCAAGGGAGATCCTACGAGCAGTACTTC.

This clonotype has at least ten counts. The rearrangement joins TRBV2 to TRBJ2-3; D remains unclear. Per germline, CDR1 SNHLY and CDR2 FYNNEI. The V end was cut by 6 bases, the J end by 2 bases, with 6 bases between. The CDR3 runs 12 residues. As DNA, the CDR3 is TGTGCCAGCAGCGTGACCACAGATACGCAGTATTTT. Translated, it gives CASSVTTDTQYF.

The sample holds many counts of this clonotype. This sequence joins TRBV7-8 and TRBJ2-1, with 12 positions matching TRBD2. Germline V gene data show CDR1 as SGHVS and CDR2 as FQNEAQ. J lost 0 bases, V lost 4 bases, and 13 bases had no gene match. The CDR3 is 20 residues long. Here the CDR3 DNA reads TGTGCCAGCAGCTCCGGGACTAGCGGGTCACTGGGAGTCTCCTACAATGAGCAGTTCTTC. As protein: CASSSGTSGSLGVSYNEQFF.

This clonotype was seen at least ten times. The chain recombines TRBV10-3 with TRBJ1-2; D gene unclear. Trimming stripped 4 bases from V and 2 bases from J, with 5 bases between. Germline CDR1 ENHRY, CDR2 SYGVKD. The CDR3 runs 12 residues. This chain's CDR3 is CAISVVNYGYTF. The CDR3 nucleotides read TGTGCCATCAGTGTGGTGAACTATGGCTACACCTTC.

At least ten counts were recorded for this clonotype. The rearrangement links TRBV29-1 to TRBJ2-3, with 7 bases identical to TRBD2. The CDR3 extends over 16 amino acids. The germline gives CDR1 SQVTM, CDR2 ANQGSEA. With V trimmed by 6 bases and J by 1 base, 13 bases remained unmatched. The CDR3 sequence: CSVVATQREGTDTQYF. DNA of the CDR3: TGCAGCGTCGTTGCGACCCAGCGGGAAGGCACAGATACGCAGTATTTT.

This clonotype was seen many times. The chain joins TRBV2 to TRBJ1-2, with no clear D. V lost 7 bases and J lost 7, with 16 bases in between. This CDR3 comprises 13 residues. The germline CDR1 and CDR2 sequences are SNHLY and FYNNEI. This chain's CDR3 is CASKFQPEGGYTF. CDR3 bases: TGTGCCAGCAAGTTTCAACCCGAGGGTGGCTACACCTTC. The variable domain in full, with the rest retrieved from reference TRBV2 and TRBJ1-2, is EPEVTQTPSHQVTQMGQEVILRCVPISNHLYFYWYRQILGQKVEFLVSFYNNEISEKSEIFDDQFSVERPDGSNFTLKIRSTKLEDSAMYFCASKFQPEGGYTFGSGTRLTVV.

This clonotype has a handful of counts. This chain links TRBV6-2 or TRBV6-3 with TRBJ2-5; D uncertain. The CDR3 contains 18 residues. Germline V gene lookup returns CDR1 MNHEY and CDR2 SVGEGT. Deletions cut 6 bases from V and 1 base from J, with 24 bases between. Here the CDR3 reads CASSLYGDTKGPQETQYF. Written as DNA, the CDR3 is TGTGCCAGCAGCCTCTATGGGGATACTAAGGGCCCCCAAGAGACCCAGTACTTC.

The chain uses TRBV20-1 and TRBJ2-1; 11 nucleotides line up with TRBD2. The CDR3 has 15 amino acids. CDR1 and CDR2 from the germline V gene are DFQATT and SNEGSKA (reference sequence). Trimming took 7 bases from V and 6 from J; bases not matched to a gene: 11. Here the CDR3 reads CSVPGETSGTNEQFF. CDR3 sequence (DNA): TGCAGTGTTCCCGGGGAGACTAGCGGGACCAATGAGCAGTTCTTC.

The chain has TRBV20-1 and TRBJ1-2; a weak D match, TRBD1 (6 bases). The CDR3 runs 14 residues. The germline V gene encodes CDR1 DFQATT and CDR2 SNEGSKA (reference sequence). V was pared by 1 base and J by 7 bases, with 16 bases between. CDR3 sequence (DNA): TGCAGTGCTAGAGTAGGGGGGCTTAAGTTTGGCTACACCTTC. Translated: CSARVGGLKFGYTF.

The chain couples TRBV6-1 to TRBJ1-1; D remains ambiguous. Germline values: CDR1 MNHNS, CDR2 SASEGT. The V end was cut by 3 bases, the J end by 4 bases, with 9 bases between. The CDR3 extends over 13 amino acids. The CDR3 DNA reads TGTGCCAGCAGTGACACCAGAGGCACTGAAGCTTTCTTT. This sequence encodes CASSDTRGTEAFF.

This chain's CDR3 is CASGQGALREKLFF. CDR3 in DNA: TGTGCTAGTGGCCAGGGAGCACTCCGGGAAAAACTGTTTTTT. The chain employs TRBV12-5 and TRBJ1-4; a weak D match, TRBD1 (5 bases). V was shortened by 6 bases and J by 8 bases, with 16 bases between the two germline ends. Germline loops: CDR1 LGHNT, CDR2 FRNRAP. This CDR3 contains 14 residues.

Worth noting for this clonotype: This could be a read error, since a much larger clone is one nucleotide away. The CDR3 sequence is CASSSEKGRVGSGYAF. The CDR3 DNA reads as TGTGCCAGCAGTTCCGAAAAGGGACGGGTGGGGTCTGGCTACGCCTTC. The chain couples TRBV28 to TRBJ1-2, with D possibly being TRBD1 (5 bases). From germline, CDR1 is MDHEN and CDR2 SYDVKM. The CDR3 totals 16 residues.

J is TRBJ2-3 and V is TRBV20-1; TRBD2 matches 8 bases. CDR3 size: 14 residues. J was trimmed by 2 bases and V by 4 bases; bases with no gene match: 5. From germline, CDR1 is DFQATT and CDR2 SNEGSKA (reference sequence). The CDR3 protein is CSAIAGRVTDTQYF. DNA for the CDR3: TGCAGTGCTATAGCGGGGCGGGTCACAGATACGCAGTATTTT.

A few counts support this clonotype. The V and J genes are TRBV27 and TRBJ1-2, with TRBD1 matching 9 bases. CDR3 length equals 22 residues. The trim removed 4 bases at V and 1 base at J, leaving 25 bases unmatched. In germline, CDR1 is MNHEY, CDR2 SMNVEV (reference sequence). The CDR3 sequence: CASSSLLPIESRQGGYNYGYTF. The CDR3 DNA sequence: TGTGCCAGCAGTTCATTACTACCGATCGAGAGTAGACAGGGGGGCTATAACTATGGCTACACCTTC.

The rearrangement joins TRBV4-2 to TRBJ1-1; TRBD1 might be the D (5 bases). Germline lookup yields CDR1 LGHNA and CDR2 YNFKEQ. V was clipped by 1 base and J by 5 bases, with 17 bases between them. This CDR3 spans 16 amino acids. The DNA of the CDR3 is TGTGCCAGCAGCCAAGCGCTAAGATCGGGGCGGACTGAAGCTTTCTTT. It translates to CASSQALRSGRTEAFF.

This clonotype occurred many times. The V and J genes are TRBV2 and TRBJ2-6, with 9 bases lining up with TRBD1. CDR3 length equals 15 residues. From germline, CDR1 is SNHLY and CDR2 FYNNEI. J lost 3 bases, V lost 10 bases, and 7 bases had no gene match. The CDR3 loop is CAITGGAHGANVLTF. As DNA, the CDR3 is TGTGCCATCACAGGGGGCGCGCATGGGGCCAACGTCCTGACTTTC.